The source of this TCR beta chain is a study of T-cell memory formation after mild COVID-19. The CDR3 consists of 15 residues. The V gene end was trimmed by 2 bases and the J gene end by 7 bases; junction bases not matched to a gene: 11. Germline-derived CDR1 and CDR2 are DFQATT and SNEGSKA (reference sequence). The authors produced TCR alpha and TCR beta cDNA libraries with sample barcodes and UMIs by 5'RACE using constant-segment primers. TCRdb reprocessed the 5' RACE reads via MiXCR and lists one record per CDR3 protein. The sample lists about 340,000 distinct CDR3 sequences, roughly an eighth occurring once. Findings of the study overall: CD4+ contracting clones were found mainly in CM and EM, and CD8+ ones in EMRA.

Notes on this clonotype: Its antigen is currently unknown.

Sequencing was done on a sample of PBMCs or a T cell subset sorted from them (not recorded which). The origin of this receptor is a man aged 18 to 29 who had mild COVID-19 (a few samples of this study predate the infection). Cell type and time point are not known. This chain connects TRBV20-1 to TRBJ2-7, with 10 bases identical to TRBD1. The CDR3 protein is CSARTSGTGAREQYF. For the CDR3, the DNA is TGCAGTGCTAGAACCTCCGGGACAGGGGCTAGGGAGCAGTACTTC.